This T cell receptor beta chain was identified during a study of T cells in Graves' hyperthyroidism and ophthalmopathy. Across the whole study: Blood was drawn when the patient was first diagnosed and still untreated.

This clonotype was counted ten times or more. The V gene end was trimmed by 6 bases and the J gene end by 6 bases; junction bases not matched to a gene: 11. In germline, CDR1 is MNHNS, CDR2 SASEGT. The CDR3 contains 15 residues. If no ophthalmopathy progression occurred within 18 months, Graves' hyperthyroidism was stable. Authors of the study amplified TCR beta CDR3 regions from RNA transcripts. TCR CDR3 regions were first amplified by RT-PCR with HTBI primers. TCRdb called the multiplex PCR reads again in MiXCR, with one record for every CDR3 protein. The sample has about 400,000 distinct CDR3 sequences; over 10% are singletons.

This sequence originates from a woman aged 18-29 years with Graves' hyperthyroidism. The sample comprised blood. This chain links TRBV6-1 with TRBJ1-5; TRBD1 matches 7 bases. DNA of the CDR3: TGTGCCAGCAGAATTGGACAGGTTGGGGTTCAGCCCCAGCATTTT. It encodes CASRIGQVGVQPQHF.